The source of this T cell receptor beta chain is a study of T cell responses to AZD1222 COVID-19 vaccine. There are 15 residues in the CDR3. Germline V lookup: CDR1 ENHRY, CDR2 SYGVKD. Trimming removed 4 bases from V and 4 bases from J, with 15 bases in between. This table comes from immunoSEQ multiplex PCR, and its TCRdb copy is limited to in-frame clones, with some not included. This sample has roughly 100,000 clones; under 95% occur once, and the top ten carry about 1.2%. This chain uses TRBV10-3 with TRBJ2-3; perhaps D is TRBD1 or TRBD2 (5 bases each). The clonotype originates from an adult in good health. The specimen was peripheral blood, collected on day 0 of AZD1222 vaccination. For the CDR3, the DNA is TGTGCCATCAGTGTCCGGGACCCGGCCTCAGATACGCAGTATTTT. Translated: CAISVRDPASDTQYF.